Below are 32 T cell receptor beta chains sequenced from a single sample in a study of cytomegalovirus exposure and HLA in healthy donors. The study ran its PCR with 60 Vbeta and 13 Jbeta primers. This table comes from immunoSEQ multiplex PCR, and its TCRdb copy is limited to in-frame clones, with some not included. The sample has 160,000 or so clones; about 77% are singletons. The specimen sequenced was PBMCs. The receptors come from a man between 18 and 35 years old in good health and CMV-seropositive.

The J gene is TRBJ1-2, the V gene TRBV7-9; the match to TRBD1 covers 9 bases. CDR1 is SEHNR, CDR2 FQNEAQ, per germline (reference sequence). The trim removed 8 bases at V and 4 bases at J, leaving 14 bases unmatched. The CDR3 consists of 16 residues. The CDR3 coding sequence is TGTGCCAGCGTTCCGGGACAGGGACTCAGGGCCTATGGCTACACCTTC. This encodes CASVPGQGLRAYGYTF. The full variable domain, rest sourced from reference TRBV7-9 and TRBJ1-2, is DTGVSQNPRHKITKRGQNVTFRCDPISEHNRLYWYRQTLGQGPEFLTYFQNEAQLEKSRLLSDRFSAERPKGSFSTLEIQRTEQGDSAMYLCASVPGQGLRAYGYTFGSGTRLTVV.

The V call is TRBV18, the J call TRBJ2-2; 12 nucleotides line up with TRBD1. Per the germline V gene, CDR1 is KGHSH and CDR2 is LQKENI. The CDR3 extends over 15 amino acids. Trimming removed 6 bases from V and 7 bases from J; junction bases left unmatched: 6. In DNA form, the CDR3 reads TGTGCCAGCTCCGCGGGACAGGGGGCCGTCGGGGAGCTGTTTTTT. Protein product: CASSAGQGAVGELFF. Full variable domain (remainder filled in from reference TRBV18 and TRBJ2-2): NAGVMQNPRHLVRRRGQEARLRCSPMKGHSHVYWYRQLPEEGLKFMVYLQKENIIDESGMPKERFSAEFPKEGPSILRIQQVVRGDSAAYFCASSAGQGAVGELFFGEGSRLTVL.

The V call is TRBV4-1, the J call TRBJ1-3; unclear D gene. From germline, CDR1 is MGHRA and CDR2 YSYEKL. This CDR3 spans 16 amino acids. Trimming stripped 0 bases from V and 7 bases from J, with 16 bases between. This CDR3 is CASSQEAPGERNTIYF. Written as DNA, the CDR3 is TGCGCCAGCAGCCAAGAGGCCCCGGGAGAGCGGAACACCATATATTTT.

This clone was seen only a few times. The rearrangement uses TRBV6-1 and TRBJ2-1; 11 bases agree with TRBD2. Germline loops: CDR1 MNHNS, CDR2 SASEGT. The CDR3 has 15 amino acids. Trimming cost V 5 bases and J 7 bases; bases outside gene matches: 7. The CDR3 here is CASSLLAGVENEQFF. The DNA of the CDR3 is TGTGCCAGCAGTCTACTAGCGGGAGTGGAAAATGAGCAGTTCTTC.

V is TRBV6-1 and J is TRBJ2-7; D perhaps matches TRBD1 (6 bases). The CDR3 runs 13 residues. The germline V and J ends were trimmed by 5 bases and 3 bases, with 11 bases remaining between them. Looked up from germline, CDR1 is MNHNS and CDR2 is SASEGT. This CDR3 reads CASSQTGLYEQYF. Here the CDR3 DNA reads TGTGCCAGCAGTCAAACAGGGCTCTACGAGCAGTACTTC.

The gene calls are TRBV14 and TRBJ2-7; D is possibly TRBD2 (5 bases). CDR3 length: 15 residues. Germline CDR1 and CDR2: SGHDN and FVKESK. V dropped 4 bases and J dropped 0 bases, with 13 bases sitting between them. The CDR3 sequence is CASSPITGSSYEQYF. The CDR3 DNA follows: TGTGCCAGCAGCCCCATAACGGGGAGCTCCTACGAGCAGTACTTC. The full variable domain, its missing parts supplied by reference TRBV14 and TRBJ2-7, is EAGVTQFPSHSVIEKGQTVTLRCDPISGHDNLYWYRRVMGKEIKFLLHFVKESKQDESGMPNNRFLAERTGGTYSTLKVQPAELEDSGVYFCASSPITGSSYEQYFGPGTRLTVT.

This chain uses TRBV6-5 with TRBJ2-7, with TRBD1 identical over 7 bases. Per germline, CDR1 MNHEY and CDR2 SVGAGI. Trimming removed 7 bases from V and 1 base from J; junction bases left unmatched: 10. The length of the CDR3 is 15 residues. CDR3 nucleotide sequence: TGTGCCAGCACCAAGGGGGCATTCGGGTCCTACGAGCAGTACTTC. Translation gives CASTKGAFGSYEQYF.

This clone turned up a few times. The genes are TRBV5-1 and TRBJ2-7; tentative D call: TRBD1 (6 bases). V was shortened by 1 base and J by 1 base, with 15 bases between the two germline ends. The CDR3 has 16 residues. From germline, CDR1 is SGHRS and CDR2 YFSETQ. The CDR3 loop reads CASSLSQGLGSYEQYF. The CDR3 DNA sequence: TGCGCCAGCAGCTTGTCCCAGGGGCTAGGATCCTACGAGCAGTACTTC.

This chain links TRBV5-4 with TRBJ2-6, with TRBD1 matching over 8 bases. The junction had 6 bases not matched to a gene; V was cut back by 4 bases and J by 3 bases. Germline CDR1 and CDR2: SGHNT and YYREEE (reference sequence). The length of the CDR3 is 16 residues. CDR3 protein: CASSAWTGYGANVLTF. In nucleotides, the CDR3 is TGTGCCAGCAGCGCGTGGACAGGGTATGGGGCCAACGTCCTGACTTTC. Combining the CDR3 with reference TRBV5-4 and TRBJ2-6 gives the whole variable domain ETGVTQSPTHLIKTRGQQVTLRCSSQSGHNTVSWYQQALGQGPQFIFQYYREEENGRGNFPPRFSGLQFPNYSSELNVNALELDDSALYLCASSAWTGYGANVLTFGAGSRLTVL.

The chain employs TRBV6-1 and TRBJ1-2, with D tentatively TRBD1 (5 bases). The V and J ends lost 3 bases and 5 bases respectively, with 19 bases between them. The CDR3 covers 16 residues. Per germline, CDR1 MNHNS and CDR2 SASEGT. The CDR3 DNA follows: TGTGCCAGCAGTGACCCCCTGGGGCCTCCGGTTTATGGCTACACCTTC. It is translated as CASSDPLGPPVYGYTF.

For the CDR3, the DNA is TGTGCCATTAAGCCCGACGCCCCCGGGGAGACCCAGTACTTC. It yields the protein CAIKPDAPGETQYF. This chain uses TRBV10-3 with TRBJ2-5; no clear D. Germline-derived CDR1 and CDR2 are ENHRY and SYGVKD. The CDR3 sequence is 14 residues long. V was cut by 9 bases and J by 5 bases, with 19 bases left in between.

The chain joins TRBV7-9 to TRBJ1-5; the match to TRBD1 covers 8 bases. The V and J ends lost 4 bases and 4 bases, in that order; junction bases with no gene match: 3. The CDR3 spans 14 residues. Germline assignment: CDR1 SEHNR and CDR2 FQNEAQ (reference sequence). Written as DNA, the CDR3 is TGTGCCAGCAGCTCAGGACAGGGAAATCAGCCCCAGCATTTT. Its translation is CASSSGQGNQPQHF.

The CDR3 loop reads CASSLTGGQPQHF. The CDR3 DNA reads as TGTGCCAGCAGTTTAACAGGGGGTCAGCCCCAGCATTTT. This chain joins TRBV27 and TRBJ1-5, with TRBD1 matching 8 bases. V shed 2 bases and J 6 bases; nucleotides not matched to a gene: 0. The germline CDR1 and CDR2 sequences are MNHEY and SMNVEV (reference sequence). This CDR3 has 13 residues.

Turning to this clone: An end of the junction differs from the germline gene, which may be a read error. The gene calls are TRBV19 and TRBJ2-2, with a weak D call TRBD2 (5 bases). Per the germline V gene, CDR1 is LNHDA and CDR2 is SQIVND (reference sequence). The CDR3 length is 14 residues. The CDR3 protein is CASGDSGNAGELFF. The CDR3 nucleotides read TGTGCCTCCGGGGATTCTGGGAACGCCGGGGAGCTGTTTTTT. The full variable domain, in which reference TRBV19 and TRBJ2-2 provide the parts outside the CDR3, is DGGITQSPKYLFRKEGQNVTLSCEQNLNHDAMYWYRQDPGQGLRLIYYSQIVNDFQKGDIAEGYSVSREKKESFPLTVTSAQKNPTAFYLCASGDSGNAGELFFGEGSRLTVL.

CDR3 in DNA: TGTGCCAGCAGTTATTACAGGGTCGGGAACACTGAAGCTTTCTTT. Protein: CASSYYRVGNTEAFF. The chain has TRBV6-5 and TRBJ1-1; D may be TRBD1 (6 bases). The CDR3 is made up of 15 amino acids. The V end lost 3 bases, the J end lost 1 base, and 12 bases lay between the germline ends. Germline CDR1 and CDR2: MNHEY and SVGAGI.

The rearrangement uses TRBV7-2 and TRBJ2-3, with a weak D call TRBD2 (7 bases). The CDR3 spans 16 residues. V lost 0 bases and J lost 4, with 14 bases in between. Germline V gene lookup returns CDR1 SGHTA and CDR2 FQGNSA. The CDR3: CASSLAGWGGSDTQYF. The CDR3 DNA follows: TGTGCCAGCAGCTTAGCCGGGTGGGGGGGCTCAGATACGCAGTATTTT. Variable domain in full (rest from reference TRBV7-2 and TRBJ2-3): GAGVSQSPSNKVTEKGKDVELRCDPISGHTALYWYRQSLGQGLEFLIYFQGNSAPDKSGLPSDRFSAERTGGSVSTLTIQRTQQEDSAVYLCASSLAGWGGSDTQYFGPGTRLTVL.

The chain uses TRBV7-2 and TRBJ2-1, with 8 bases matching TRBD2. Germline V lookup: CDR1 SGHTA, CDR2 FQGNSA. The trim removed 8 bases at V and 7 bases at J, leaving 16 bases unmatched. CDR3 length: 16 residues. The CDR3 DNA reads as TGTGCCAGCGGCCCTCCAAGGGGGACTAGGACAAATGAGCAGTTCTTC. As protein: CASGPPRGTRTNEQFF.

This sequence joins TRBV20-1 and TRBJ1-1; D gene ambiguous. Trimming pared 6 bases from V and 6 bases from J, leaving 5 bases between. This CDR3 spans 9 amino acids. Looked up from germline, CDR1 is DFQATT and CDR2 is SNEGSKA (reference sequence). CDR3 region: CSATAEAFF. CDR3 nucleotide sequence: TGCAGTGCCACAGCTGAAGCTTTCTTT.

This sequence joins TRBV27 and TRBJ2-7, with 7 bases identical to TRBD1. Losses at the gene ends were 5 bases for V and 2 bases for J; bases not matched to a gene: 6. The CDR3 is made up of 14 amino acids. The germline V gene has CDR1 MNHEY and CDR2 SMNVEV (reference sequence). In DNA, the CDR3 is TGTGCCAGCAGTCCGGTCGGGACAGCCTACGAGCAGTACTTC. Residues: CASSPVGTAYEQYF.

This chain links TRBV5-4 with TRBJ1-4; the match to TRBD1 covers 7 bases. Germline CDR1 SGHNT, CDR2 YYREEE (reference sequence). The V and J ends lost 4 bases and 8 bases, in that order; junction bases with no gene match: 5. The CDR3 runs 13 residues. This chain's CDR3 is CASSGTEGEKLFF. CDR3 nucleotides: TGTGCCAGCAGCGGGACAGAGGGGGAAAAACTGTTTTTT.

V is TRBV5-1 and J is TRBJ2-1; a possible D gene is TRBD2 (6 bases). Trimming took 0 bases from V and 0 from J, leaving 10 bases between them. Germline V gene lookup returns CDR1 SGHRS and CDR2 YFSETQ. The CDR3 runs 16 residues. CDR3 nucleotides: TGCGCCAGCAGCTTGGCTGTCGGGAGCTCCTACAATGAGCAGTTCTTC. This codes for CASSLAVGSSYNEQFF.

The rearrangement links TRBV7-2 to TRBJ1-2, with TRBD1 as a possible D gene (5 bases). Germline V lookup: CDR1 SGHTA, CDR2 FQGNSA. Between the trimmed V and J ends, which lost 5 bases and 4 bases, there was a span of 14 bases. CDR3 length: 14 amino acids. CDR3 sequence: CASSASGSGYGYTF. As DNA, the CDR3 is TGTGCCAGCAGCGCATCAGGGTCGGGCTATGGCTACACCTTC.

This clone was counted between two and nine times. V gene TRBV19 combines with J gene TRBJ1-1, with no clear D. V gave up 1 base and J gave up 7 bases, with 13 bases separating them. This CDR3 contains 14 residues. Germline lookup yields CDR1 LNHDA and CDR2 SQIVND (reference sequence). In DNA, the CDR3 is TGTGCCAGTAGTATAGCGGGAAGCCAGGTTGAAGCTTTCTTT. It codes for CASSIAGSQVEAFF.

V and J are TRBV5-6 and TRBJ2-7, with 10 bases that match TRBD1. CDR1 SGHDT and CDR2 YYEEEE come from the germline V gene. V trimming: 5 bases; J trimming: 1 base; junction bases outside the gene matches: 3. The CDR3 sequence is 14 residues long. The CDR3 DNA reads TGTGCCAGCAGGACAGGGGGCGCTTCCTACGAGCAGTACTTC. Amino acid sequence: CASRTGGASYEQYF.

This chain connects TRBV11-2 to TRBJ2-3; unclear D gene. Trimming left V 5 bases short and J 4 bases short, with 7 bases between. CDR1 SGHAT and CDR2 FQNNGV come from the germline V gene. CDR3 size: 12 residues. The CDR3 spells CASSPGPDTQYF. The CDR3 DNA is TGTGCCAGCAGCCCTGGCCCAGATACGCAGTATTTT. Based on the CDR3 plus reference TRBV11-2 and TRBJ2-3, the full variable domain is EAGVAQSPRYKIIEKRQSVAFWCNPISGHATLYWYQQILGQGPKLLIQFQNNGVVDDSQLPKDRFSAERLKGVDSTLKIQPAKLEDSAVYLCASSPGPDTQYFGPGTRLTVL.

This clone was detected only a few times. This sequence joins TRBV5-4 and TRBJ2-7; D call uncertain. The CDR3 has 14 amino acids. Germline V gene lookup returns CDR1 SGHNT and CDR2 YYREEE (reference sequence). With 3 bases removed from V and 7 bases from J, the gap between germline ends came to 17 bases. Here the CDR3 reads CASSSGFEVREQYF. The CDR3 DNA sequence: TGTGCCAGCAGCTCTGGCTTCGAGGTTCGGGAGCAGTACTTC.

The sample holds a few counts of this clone. This CDR3 is CASSALVGTAPGNTIYF. For the CDR3, the DNA is TGTGCCAGCAGCGCCCTCGTCGGGACAGCCCCTGGAAACACCATATATTTT. This chain joins TRBV7-2 and TRBJ1-3, with 7 bases lining up with TRBD1. The CDR3 is 17 residues long. CDR1 is SGHTA, CDR2 FQGNSA, per germline. With 5 bases clipped from V and 2 bases from J, the junction kept 12 bases outside the gene matches.

The rearrangement links TRBV7-9 to TRBJ2-1, with 7 nucleotides matching TRBD1. Losses at the gene ends were 5 bases for V and 8 bases for J; bases not matched to a gene: 6. CDR3 length: 13 amino acids. Germline CDR1 is SEHNR and CDR2 is FQNEAQ (reference sequence). Written as DNA, the CDR3 is TGTGCCAGCAGCCCACAGGGGAGCCATGAGCAGTTCTTC. This translates into CASSPQGSHEQFF.

This CDR3 is CASSFQGAGHGYTF. The CDR3, as DNA: TGTGCCAGCAGTTTTCAGGGGGCGGGCCATGGCTACACCTTC. The genes are TRBV27 and TRBJ1-2, with 8 bases lining up with TRBD1. V gave up 3 bases and J gave up 6 bases; unmatched junction bases: 6. This CDR3 comprises 14 residues. Per germline, CDR1 MNHEY and CDR2 SMNVEV (reference sequence).

V gene TRBV7-6 combines with J gene TRBJ2-3, with D uncertain. The germline V and J ends were trimmed by 5 bases and 5 bases, with 11 bases remaining between them. Germline V gene data show CDR1 as SGHVS and CDR2 as FNYEAQ. The length of the CDR3 is 13 residues. This chain's CDR3 is CASSNPSRDTQYF. The DNA for the CDR3 is TGTGCCAGCAGCAACCCGAGCCGAGATACGCAGTATTTT.

This rearrangement joins TRBV2 to TRBJ2-7, with D possibly matching TRBD1 (6 bases). The germline CDR1 and CDR2 sequences are SNHLY and FYNNEI. The CDR3 is made up of 12 amino acids. V gave up 4 bases and J gave up 3 bases, with 7 bases separating them. CDR3 amino acids: CASSVQGYEQYF. CDR3 bases: TGTGCCAGCAGTGTACAGGGCTACGAGCAGTACTTC.

This sequence joins TRBV27 and TRBJ2-3; TRBD1 matches at 8 bases. This CDR3 has 16 amino acids. The ends lost 4 bases at V and 3 bases at J; junction bases unmatched: 9. Germline assignment: CDR1 MNHEY and CDR2 SMNVEV (reference sequence). Written as DNA, the CDR3 is TGTGCCAGCAGTTCTTGGACAGGGAAAGGAACAGATACGCAGTATTTT. Translation: CASSSWTGKGTDTQYF.